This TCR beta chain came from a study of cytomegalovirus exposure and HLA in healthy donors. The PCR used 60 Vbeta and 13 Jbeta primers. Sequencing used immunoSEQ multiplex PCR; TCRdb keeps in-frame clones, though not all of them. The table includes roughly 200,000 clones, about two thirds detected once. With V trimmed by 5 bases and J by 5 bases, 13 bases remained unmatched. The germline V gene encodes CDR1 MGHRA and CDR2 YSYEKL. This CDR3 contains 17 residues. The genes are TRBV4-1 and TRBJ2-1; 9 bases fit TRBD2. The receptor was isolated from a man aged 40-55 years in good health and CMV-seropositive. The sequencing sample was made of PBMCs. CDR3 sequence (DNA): TGCGCCAGCAGCTCTCCCGATCTAGCGGGGATAAACAATGAGCAGTTCTTC. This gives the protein CASSSPDLAGINNEQFF.